The entry that follows covers one TCR beta chain sequence. No antigen is known for it. The read ends 3 residues early relative to the CDR3; the germline J gene fills the gap. Every participant had a single incident cervical HPV16 infection, and women with prevalent HPV16 infections were excluded. Cervical HPV DNA was detected with MY09/MY11 PCR, and genotyping was done by dot-blot hybridization. Fifteen mL of heparinized blood were centrifuged, and the buffy coat was aliquoted, frozen at -30°C, then stored at -80°C. Genomic DNA was extracted from buffy coat specimens using QIAGEN kits. This record belongs to a study of T cells in women clearing cervical HPV infection listed by TCRdb under 2018. The study in broad terms: The cases were 20 to 25 women with histologically confirmed HPV16-related CIN3 or worse, and 2 of these cases were invasive cancers. The parent cohort enrolled around 10,000 women aged 18 or older in Guanacaste, Costa Rica, during about 1993 to 1994 and followed them for over six years. HLA typing was available for only a few women, so HLA type could not be excluded as a confounder. Among cases, blood sampling occurred a median of roughly 160 days after lesion detection, with an interquartile range of about 90 to 230 days. Cases and controls were matched on year of sample collection and on age within five years. Five blinded duplicates per group were added as quality controls, giving about 60 samples: approximately 50 participants and 10 replicates. Case blood was taken at the visit when the lesion was first identified, whereas control blood was taken when infection was no longer detected. Controls were over 20 women whose single incident HPV16 infection cleared within 12 months without precancer or cancer developing. Cases had a median age of about 34 years and controls had a median age of approximately 37, with no significant differences in baseline characteristics. An exploratory proof-of-principle case-control study, nested within the Guanacaste HPV Natural History Study in Costa Rica, was conducted to compare TCR repertoires across cervical HPV16 outcomes. Paper-wide results and their limitations: Across sequencing depths, CIN3+ cases showed significantly higher TCR repertoire richness than controls, but evenness did not differ between the groups. Because the number of T cells in each sample was unknown, differences in richness could reflect differing T-cell content rather than repertoire biology. Random forest classifiers combining richness and V gene abundances distinguished cases from controls with an estimated AUC of approximately 0.83. Cases had lower TRBV6-7 relative abundance than controls (0.11% versus 0.16%; Bonferroni P = 0.0008). Whether associations preceded infection or resulted from infection could not be shown with the cross-sectional design, and effector/memory subsets and HPV-specific T cells were not isolated.

TCR beta CDR3 regions were amplified by multiplex PCR from an average of approximately 1,200 ng genomic DNA per sample using the immunoSEQ assay. To correct primer bias, the assay used a complete synthetic TCR repertoire to set an amplification baseline. The amplicons were sequenced on the Illumina platform. Per the authors' processing: Sequence errors were corrected by clustering with frequency ratios and a modified nearest-neighbor algorithm, and the sequences were then analyzed in the immunoSEQ Analyzer using IMGT gene definitions. At each rarefaction depth, TCR richness and evenness were averaged across 20 rarefaction repeats, and samples with fewer sequences than that depth were excluded. V, D and J gene relative abundances were compared between groups with Wilcoxon rank sum tests, applying FDR correction. For the blinded duplicates, the intraclass correlation was approximately 96% for TCR richness and averaged around 76% across about 67 gene segments. TCRdb retrieved this table from immuneACCESS and kept in-frame rearrangements only. Not all clones are present; in checked studies, unresolved V genes account for under half, and no reason is known for the remainder. The D gene and trimming were derived from the DNA, and the V and J assignments and clone size from that table. This sample's table carries more than 40,000 clones. The ten largest clones capture 7.6% of the sample.

The CDR3 contains 16 residues, cysteine and phenylalanine counted. Sequencing covers 39 bases of the CDR3, shown here with the frame starting at base 1. V is cut by 1 base and J by 0 bases, and the space between the germline ends is 13 bases. CDR1 MNHNS and CDR2 SASEGT were looked up in the germline V gene. The rearrangement joined TRBV6-1 to TRBJ2-7; perhaps TRBD1 is the D gene, with 5 bases matching. The sequence was collected from a woman aged 18-70 years with a cervical HPV16 infection that either progressed to CIN3+ or cleared (not recorded which). The sample was blood buffy coat. The CDR3 has the sequence CASSEEWTPVSYEQYF. Incomplete CDR3 DNA: TGTGCCAGCAGTGAAGAGTGGACACCCGTCTCCTACGAG.